These 23 T cell receptor beta chains originate from one sample sequenced in a study of blood T cell repertoires in COVID-19. Assay used: immunoSEQ multiplex PCR; TCRdb lists only in-frame clones, some missing. The profile shows under 170,000 clones, around 85% of them singletons. Sequenced input: peripheral blood. The receptors were gathered from a man between 70 and 80 years old with acute or convalescent COVID-19.

This clone was detected only once. The chain carries TRBV15 and TRBJ2-7; no clear D gene. The CDR3 consists of 13 residues. V was cut by 11 bases and J by 3 bases, with 17 bases left in between. Germline V lookup: CDR1 LNHNV, CDR2 YYDKDF (reference sequence). CDR3 in DNA: TGTGCCGCCACAATAGCCCTCGACTACGAGCAGTACTTC. Protein product: CAATIALDYEQYF.

The V call is TRBV27, the J call TRBJ2-3, with unresolved D. Germline assignment: CDR1 MNHEY and CDR2 SMNVEV (reference sequence). The CDR3 is 14 residues long. Trimming took 3 bases from V and 3 from J, leaving 10 bases between them. The CDR3 bases are TGTGCCAGCAGTTTGTGGGCTGGTACAGATACGCAGTATTTT. Its translation is CASSLWAGTDTQYF.

This clone was seen a few times. V usage is TRBV28 and J usage is TRBJ1-2; TRBD1 matches at 8 bases. Germline V lookup: CDR1 MDHEN, CDR2 SYDVKM. V lost 4 bases and J lost 0; bases outside the gene matches: 7. The CDR3 is 16 amino acids. DNA of the CDR3: TGTGCCAGCAGTTCCGGGACAGGCCAAGCTAACTATGGCTACACCTTC. It specifies CASSSGTGQANYGYTF.

The chain combines TRBV6-6 with TRBJ1-5, with 9 bases aligning to TRBD1. Germline-derived CDR1 and CDR2 are MNHNY and SVGAGI (reference sequence). Trimming cost V 6 bases and J 10 bases; bases outside gene matches: 10. The CDR3 loop spans 14 amino acids. Here the CDR3 reads CASSSGTGSSPQHF. The CDR3 DNA reads TGTGCCAGCAGCTCCGGGACAGGGTCTAGTCCCCAGCATTTT.

The rearrangement links TRBV5-8 to TRBJ2-7; TRBD1 agrees at 12 bases. The germline V gene has CDR1 SGHTS and CDR2 YDEGEE. CDR3 size: 16 residues. V was pared by 0 bases and J by 4 bases, with 5 bases of the junction left unmatched. This CDR3 reads CASSLEGTGGLYEQYF. The CDR3 DNA reads as TGTGCCAGCAGCTTGGAGGGGACAGGGGGCTTGTACGAGCAGTACTTC.

The chain is built from TRBV28 and TRBJ1-2, with TRBD1 matching over 9 bases. Per germline, CDR1 MDHEN and CDR2 SYDVKM. Losses at the gene ends were 3 bases for V and 4 bases for J; bases not matched to a gene: 3. This CDR3 has 14 residues. CDR3 in amino acids: CASSLRTGVYGYTF. The DNA of the CDR3 is TGTGCCAGCAGTTTGCGGACAGGGGTCTATGGCTACACCTTC.

The chain employs TRBV5-1 and TRBJ1-1; D not certain. Germline values: CDR1 SGHRS, CDR2 YFSETQ. V lost 0 bases and J lost 11, with 20 bases in between. This CDR3 spans 15 amino acids. DNA for the CDR3: TGCGCCAGCAGCTTGGCCCTAGAGAGGGCCTCGGGGGCTTTCTTT. Protein sequence: CASSLALERASGAFF.

This clone is a singleton in its sample. The chain combines TRBV19 with TRBJ2-1, with 11 bases identical to TRBD2. The CDR3 has 15 residues. The trim removed 7 bases at V and 4 bases at J, leaving 6 bases unmatched. CDR1 is LNHDA, CDR2 SQIVND, per germline (reference sequence). The CDR3: CASTSRLAGYNEQFF. CDR3 DNA sequence: TGTGCCAGTACCTCTCGACTAGCGGGATACAATGAGCAGTTCTTC.

The genes are TRBV5-1 and TRBJ2-1; 9 nucleotides line up with TRBD2. V gave up 2 bases and J gave up 4 bases; unmatched junction bases: 4. The CDR3 runs to 15 residues. Germline CDR1 SGHRS, CDR2 YFSETQ. The CDR3 protein is CASSFSGRRYNEQFF. The CDR3 nucleotides read TGCGCCAGCAGCTTTAGCGGGAGAAGGTACAATGAGCAGTTCTTC.

The chain couples TRBV7-9 to TRBJ2-2; TRBD1 agrees at 7 bases. The V and J ends lost 5 bases and 4 bases, in that order; junction bases with no gene match: 7. In germline, CDR1 is SEHNR, CDR2 FQNEAQ (reference sequence). The CDR3 consists of 15 residues. CDR3 sequence (DNA): TGTGCCAGCAGCAGGGACAGTACCGCCACCGGGGAGCTGTTTTTT. Protein product: CASSRDSTATGELFF. Full variable domain (outside the CDR3, taken from reference TRBV7-9 and TRBJ2-2): DTGVSQNPRHKITKRGQNVTFRCDPISEHNRLYWYRQTLGQGPEFLTYFQNEAQLEKSRLLSDRFSAERPKGSFSTLEIQRTEQGDSAMYLCASSRDSTATGELFFGEGSRLTVL.

The chain carries TRBV6-5 and TRBJ1-1; D perhaps matches TRBD1 (6 bases). The V end lost 0 bases, the J end lost 0 bases, and 11 bases lay between the germline ends. The length of the CDR3 is 16 residues. CDR1 is MNHEY, CDR2 SVGAGI, per germline. The CDR3 DNA reads as TGTGCCAGCAGTTACTCGACAGGAAAGCTGAACACTGAAGCTTTCTTT. This codes for CASSYSTGKLNTEAFF.

The gene calls are TRBV19 and TRBJ2-1; TRBD1 might be the D (6 bases). Trimming pared 2 bases from V and 7 bases from J, leaving 12 bases between. Germline V gives CDR1 LNHDA, CDR2 SQIVND (reference sequence). This CDR3 contains 14 residues. CDR3 sequence reads: CASSISRDINEQFF. The DNA of the CDR3 is TGTGCCAGTAGTATAAGCAGGGACATTAATGAGCAGTTCTTC.

The chain has TRBV5-1 and TRBJ2-3, with 9 bases aligning to TRBD1. The CDR3 loop spans 16 amino acids. Unmatched junction bases numbered 13, after V lost 8 bases and J lost 3 bases. The germline V gene has CDR1 SGHRS and CDR2 YFSETQ. The CDR3 protein is CASGDPGQGGTDTQYF. The CDR3 DNA reads as TGCGCCAGTGGGGACCCGGGACAGGGTGGAACAGATACGCAGTATTTT.

V usage is TRBV5-1 and J usage is TRBJ2-1; possibly TRBD2 for D (6 bases). CDR1 and CDR2 from the germline V gene are SGHRS and YFSETQ. The CDR3 is 16 residues long. Deletions cut 6 bases from V and 3 bases from J, with 19 bases between. The CDR3 DNA follows: TGCGCCAGCAATGGGGGTAGCGGAGTATACTACAATGAGCAGTTCTTC. It codes for CASNGGSGVYYNEQFF.

The chain combines TRBV7-2 with TRBJ1-1; D is unclear. CDR3 length: 15 residues. The germline V gene encodes CDR1 SGHTA and CDR2 FQGNSA. Trimming cost V 0 bases and J 1 base, with 9 bases left between them. DNA of the CDR3: TGTGCCAGCAGCTTAGCGATGGGAGGGAACACTGAAGCTTTCTTT. This sequence encodes CASSLAMGGNTEAFF.

The V and J genes are TRBV19 and TRBJ2-5, with D unresolved. V lost 2 bases and J lost 1, with 5 bases in between. Germline V gene sequence: CDR1 LNHDA, CDR2 SQIVND (reference sequence). This CDR3 is built from 13 residues. CDR3: CASSIQVQETQYF. The CDR3 DNA reads TGTGCCAGTAGTATACAGGTCCAAGAGACCCAGTACTTC.

In DNA, the CDR3 is TGTGCCTGGAGCCTGGCCCCGTTTGGCAATCAGCCCCAGCATTTT. It codes for CAWSLAPFGNQPQHF. The chain has TRBV30 and TRBJ1-5; D is unresolved. The germline V and J ends were trimmed by 3 bases and 2 bases, with 14 bases remaining between them. CDR1 and CDR2 (germline): GTSNPN, SVGIG (reference sequence). The length of the CDR3 is 15 residues.

This chain links TRBV18 with TRBJ2-2; weak D call: TRBD2 (7 bases). The CDR3 sequence is 17 residues long. Trimming left V 1 base short and J 1 base short, with 13 bases between. From germline, CDR1 is KGHSH and CDR2 LQKENI. The CDR3 DNA sequence: TGTGCCAGCTCACCACGGGGGGGCTCCTTGAACACCGGGGAGCTGTTTTTT. It yields the protein CASSPRGGSLNTGELFF.

The chain is built from TRBV4-1 and TRBJ1-6; D is uncertain. Germline V lookup: CDR1 MGHRA, CDR2 YSYEKL. CDR3 length equals 12 residues. V was trimmed by 5 bases and J by 9 bases, leaving 8 bases between them. Written as DNA, the CDR3 is TGCGCCAGCAGCGTCGGGGTTTCACCCCTCCACTTT. Protein: CASSVGVSPLHF.

The chain employs TRBV9 and TRBJ2-5; TRBD2 agrees at 10 bases. J lost 5 bases, V lost 1 base, and 8 bases had no gene match. Germline V gene lookup returns CDR1 SGDLS and CDR2 YYNGEE. The length of the CDR3 is 16 residues. The CDR3 DNA sequence: TGTGCCAGCAGCGTATTGCCTAGCGGGAGTCGGGAGACCCAGTACTTC. Residues: CASSVLPSGSRETQYF.

The CDR3 region is CASSGGRGSSYNEQFF. CDR3 coding DNA: TGTGCCAGTAGTGGCGGACGGGGGAGCTCCTACAATGAGCAGTTCTTC. The chain uses TRBV19 and TRBJ2-1; perhaps TRBD2 as D (6 bases). Germline V gene lookup returns CDR1 LNHDA and CDR2 SQIVND (reference sequence). The CDR3 is made up of 16 amino acids. The ends were cut back, 5 bases at V and 0 bases at J, with 14 bases in the middle.

J is TRBJ2-7 and V is TRBV25-1; D remains ambiguous. With 6 bases removed from V and 1 base from J, the gap between germline ends came to 7 bases. Germline assignment: CDR1 MGHDK and CDR2 SYGVNS. The CDR3 is 12 amino acids. The CDR3: CASSLTSYEQYF. CDR3 DNA sequence: TGTGCCAGCAGCCTGACATCCTACGAGCAGTACTTC.

This rearrangement joins TRBV7-2 to TRBJ2-7; 7 nucleotides match TRBD1. The germline CDR1 and CDR2 sequences are SGHTA and FQGNSA. CDR3 length equals 15 residues. V was clipped by 5 bases and J by 8 bases; unmatched bases: 15. The CDR3 coding sequence is TGTGCCAGCAGCCTCTCGACAGGGCCGGGCAACCAGCAGTACTTC. Its protein is CASSLSTGPGNQQYF. Looking up the rest from reference TRBV7-2 and TRBJ2-7 gives the full variable domain: GAGVSQSPSNKVTEKGKDVELRCDPISGHTALYWYRQSLGQGLEFLIYFQGNSAPDKSGLPSDRFSAERTGGSVSTLTIQRTQQEDSAVYLCASSLSTGPGNQQYFGPGTRLTVT.